The clone carrying this TCR beta chain was seen more than once but under ten times. The target antigen is unknown. With a J-beta primer mix and a sample-barcoded 5' primer, a second PCR ran roughly 6 to 12 cycles. Using its own MiXCR run on the 5' RACE reads, TCRdb lists one record per CDR3 protein. There are 1.5 million or so distinct CDR3 sequences in the sample; about 45% occur only once, and around 4% lies in the top ten. This entry belongs to a study of blood T cells in healthy people across ages. Study-level results: Significant beta diversity loss was already apparent by age roughly 38, declining roughly linearly. Nothing was known about donor CMV status, and this possibly confounded expanded clonotype changes.

Isolation yielded PBMCs, at least 7 million per sample, in every case. Extraction yielded at least 6 micrograms of total RNA per sample. The CDR3 spans 14 residues. Trimming stripped 3 bases from V and 6 bases from J, with 13 bases between. The source is a woman younger than 35 in good health. The chain recombines TRBV12-3 or TRBV12-4 with TRBJ2-3, with D possibly being TRBD1 (6 bases). The sample comprised blood. The chain's CDR3 is CASSLRQAPDTQYF. The CDR3 nucleotides are TGTGCCAGCAGTTTGAGACAGGCTCCCGATACGCAGTATTTT.